This record covers a single T cell receptor beta chain. The antigen is not known. TCR beta CDR3 sequences were amplified from RNA transcripts. In the first-round RT-PCR of the TCR CDR3, the HTBI primer set was used. One entry per CDR3 protein, called by TCRdb with MiXCR from the multiplex PCR reads. Of more than 500,000 distinct CDR3 sequences listed, less than 15% are singletons. The CDR3 runs to 13 residues. The V segment lost 5 bases and the J segment 6 bases; nucleotides outside the gene matches: 6. Looked up from germline, CDR1 is SGHNT and CDR2 is YENEEA. The data were obtained in a study of T cells in Graves' hyperthyroidism and ophthalmopathy. Hyperthyroidism had been newly diagnosed in patients aged 18 to 65, and its duration was under 2 months. Study findings and constraints: Classification by a 13 V-J model distinguished ophthalmopathy from stable hyperthyroidism.

The chain links TRBV11-3 to TRBJ1-1, with 7 bases identical to TRBD1. The sequence derives from a woman between 40 and 55 years old with Graves' hyperthyroidism. Sequencing input: blood. In DNA form, the CDR3 reads TGTGCCAGCAGCGTGGGGACAGCCCCTGAAGCTTTCTTT. Protein: CASSVGTAPEAFF.